The entry that follows covers one T cell receptor (beta chain) sequence. This specimen belongs to a study of T cells in localized non-small cell lung cancer. The data were produced by immunoSEQ multiplex PCR, yet TCRdb's version contains in-frame clones alone and is incomplete. The repertoire holds about 17,000 clones, with about four fifths as singletons. V lost 7 bases, J lost 5 bases, and 6 bases stayed unmatched. There are 14 residues in the CDR3. Per the germline V gene, CDR1 is LNHDA and CDR2 is SQIVND (reference sequence). Material: peripheral blood, obtained before any cancer treatment. The gene calls are TRBV19 and TRBJ1-2, with 11 bases identical to TRBD1. The clonotype was recovered from a male donor older than 55 with stage III lung adenocarcinoma. The CDR3 is CASTLGQGAYGYTF. CDR3 sequence (DNA): TGTGCCAGTACTCTAGGACAGGGGGCTTATGGCTACACCTTC.